The next 7 T cell receptor beta chains were all read from a single sample in a study of blood T cell repertoires in COVID-19. The protocol was immunoSEQ multiplex PCR, while the TCRdb copy is restricted to in-frame clones and leaves out a portion. Among nearly 80,000 clones, around nine tenths were seen once, and the ten largest hold around 5%. Sequencing was done on a sample of peripheral blood. The receptors derive from an elderly woman with active or convalescent COVID-19.

The CDR3 bases are TGTGCCAGCAGCTTCGGACAGGGGGTGGGTCAGCCCCAGCATTTT. As protein: CASSFGQGVGQPQHF. The rearrangement joins TRBV7-2 to TRBJ1-5, with 10 nucleotides matching TRBD1. The V and J ends lost 3 bases and 6 bases, in that order; junction bases with no gene match: 5. The germline gives CDR1 SGHTA, CDR2 FQGNSA. CDR3 length: 15 residues.

This chain links TRBV18 with TRBJ1-1; tentatively, D is TRBD1 (5 bases). CDR1 is KGHSH and CDR2 is LQKENI in the germline V gene. The CDR3 loop spans 14 amino acids. V was pared by 3 bases and J by 0 bases, with 8 bases between. The CDR3 sequence: CASSPSTVNTEAFF. The CDR3 nucleotides are TGTGCCAGCTCACCGTCGACAGTGAACACTGAAGCTTTCTTT.

Only a few counts were recorded for this clone. CDR3 nucleotides: TGTGCCAGCAGCCAACAAGCGACCAACTATGGCTACACCTTC. Its protein product is CASSQQATNYGYTF. V usage is TRBV2 and J usage is TRBJ1-2; D unclear. V gave up 6 bases and J gave up 2 bases, with 13 bases separating them. This CDR3 contains 14 residues. Per the germline V gene, CDR1 is SNHLY and CDR2 is FYNNEI.

The V call is TRBV7-2, the J call TRBJ2-1; weak D call: TRBD2 (5 bases). CDR1 is SGHTA, CDR2 FQGNSA, per germline. The CDR3 has 15 amino acids. Deletions cut 1 base from V and 7 bases from J, with 14 bases between. For the CDR3, the DNA is TGTGCCAGCAGCTTAGAAGCGGTCCCCTGGAATGAGCAGTTCTTC. The encoded protein is CASSLEAVPWNEQFF.

This rearrangement joins TRBV28 to TRBJ2-2; 10 nucleotides agree with TRBD1. Germline trimming cut 6 bases from V and 4 bases from J; bases unmatched to any gene: 5. CDR1 is MDHEN, CDR2 SYDVKM, per germline. The CDR3 sequence is 15 residues long. The CDR3 nucleotides read TGTGCCAGCAGGACCGGGACAGGGGTCACCGGGGAGCTGTTTTTT. It codes for CASRTGTGVTGELFF.

This clone turned up a few times. This rearrangement joins TRBV2 to TRBJ1-5, with 7 bases matching TRBD1. CDR1 SNHLY and CDR2 FYNNEI come from the germline V gene. With 4 bases clipped from V and 0 bases from J, the junction kept 3 bases outside the gene matches. CDR3 length: 15 amino acids. In DNA form, the CDR3 reads TGTGCCAGCAGTGGACAGGGTCGTAGCAATCAGCCCCAGCATTTT. This translates into CASSGQGRSNQPQHF.

Points on this clone: One end of the junction varies from germline; a read error may be responsible. CDR3 amino acids: CASSPLKGERYF. CDR3 nucleotides: TGTGCCAGCAGTCCCCTCAAGGGGGAGCGGTACTTC. This chain connects TRBV2 to TRBJ2-7; weak D call: TRBD1 (6 bases). The germline CDR1 and CDR2 sequences are SNHLY and FYNNEI. The CDR3 is 12 amino acids.